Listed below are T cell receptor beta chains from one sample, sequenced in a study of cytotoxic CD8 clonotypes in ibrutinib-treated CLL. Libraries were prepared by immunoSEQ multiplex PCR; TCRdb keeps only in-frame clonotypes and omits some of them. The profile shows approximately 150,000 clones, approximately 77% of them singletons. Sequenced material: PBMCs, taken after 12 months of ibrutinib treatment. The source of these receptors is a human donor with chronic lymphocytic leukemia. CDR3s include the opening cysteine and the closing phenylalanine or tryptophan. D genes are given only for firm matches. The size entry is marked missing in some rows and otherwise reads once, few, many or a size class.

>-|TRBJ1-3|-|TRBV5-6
CASSPKGPIISGNTIYF
TGTGCCAGCAGCCCGAAGGGGCCAATCATCTCTGGAAACACCATATATTTT
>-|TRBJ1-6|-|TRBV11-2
CASSPRTANNSPLHF
TGTGCCAGCAGCCCCCGGACAGCGAACAATTCACCCCTCCACTTT
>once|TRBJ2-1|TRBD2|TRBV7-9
CASSKREDRAVNEQFF
TGTGCCAGCAGCAAGCGGGAGGATAGGGCAGTGAATGAGCAGTTCTTC
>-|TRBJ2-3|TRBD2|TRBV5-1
CASSPTPLAGGPDTQYF
TGCGCCAGCAGCCCCACGCCCCTAGCGGGGGGGCCAGATACGCAGTATTTT
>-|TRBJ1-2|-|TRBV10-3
CAISLQGGDYGYTF
TGTGCCATCAGTCTACAGGGTGGGGACTATGGCTACACCTTC
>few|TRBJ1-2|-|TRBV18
CASSPQGQGYGYTF
TGTGCCAGCTCACCACAGGGTCAGGGCTATGGCTACACCTTC
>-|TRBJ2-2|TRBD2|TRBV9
CASSVRSGGAVDTGELFF
TGTGCCAGCAGCGTAAGAAGCGGGGGGGCCGTTGACACCGGGGAGCTGTTTTTT
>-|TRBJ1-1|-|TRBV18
CASSDMNTEAFF
TGTGCCAGCTCAGACATGAACACTGAAGCTTTCTTT
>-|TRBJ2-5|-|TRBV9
CASSVTGETQYF
TGTGCCAGCAGCGTAACTGGGGAGACCCAGTACTTC
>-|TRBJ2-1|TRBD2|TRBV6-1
CASSEEASGFYNEQFF
TGTGCCAGCAGTGAAGAAGCTAGCGGGTTTTACAATGAGCAGTTCTTC
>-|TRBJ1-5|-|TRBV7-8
CASSLAYGSNQPQHF
TGTGCCAGCAGCTTAGCGTACGGAAGCAATCAGCCCCAGCATTTT
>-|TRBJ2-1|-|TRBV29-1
CSVEAVGGGPSGSDYGWEQFF
TGCAGCGTTGAAGCGGTAGGTGGAGGGCCCTCGGGCTCTGACTATGGATGGGAGCAGTTCTTC
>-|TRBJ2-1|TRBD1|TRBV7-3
CASSQGQGLTYNEQFF
TGTGCCAGCAGCCAGGGACAGGGCCTAACCTACAATGAGCAGTTCTTC
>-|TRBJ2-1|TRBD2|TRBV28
CASSVPGLALVDEQFF
TGTGCCAGCAGTGTCCCCGGACTAGCTTTGGTCGATGAGCAGTTCTTC
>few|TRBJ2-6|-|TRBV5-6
CASSFTTLSGANVLTF
TGTGCCAGCAGCTTCACTACGCTCTCTGGGGCCAACGTCCTGACTTTC
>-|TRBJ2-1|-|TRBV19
CASSMRTSSYNEQFF
TGTGCCAGTAGTATGAGAACCAGCTCCTACAATGAGCAGTTCTTC
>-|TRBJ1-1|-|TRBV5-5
CASSSKGRATEAFF
TGTGCCAGCAGCTCTAAGGGAAGGGCCACTGAAGCTTTCTTT
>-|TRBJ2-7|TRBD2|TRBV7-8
CASSSSGLAGAYEQYF
TGTGCCAGCAGCTCTTCGGGGCTAGCGGGAGCCTACGAGCAGTACTTC
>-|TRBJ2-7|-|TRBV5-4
CASSSPEGGRAYEQYF
TGTGCCAGCAGCTCGCCCGAGGGGGGGAGGGCCTACGAGCAGTACTTC
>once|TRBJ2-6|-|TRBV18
CASSPGSGGANVLTF
TGTGCCAGCTCGCCAGGATCCGGTGGGGCCAACGTCCTGACTTTC
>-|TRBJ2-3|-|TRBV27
CASSLYRERLSTDTQYF
TGTGCCAGCAGTTTATACAGGGAAAGGCTCAGCACAGATACGCAGTATTTT
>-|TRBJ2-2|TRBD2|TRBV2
CASSDIGSGERGTGELFF
TGTGCCAGCAGTGATATCGGTAGCGGGGAACGGGGGACCGGGGAGCTGTTTTTT
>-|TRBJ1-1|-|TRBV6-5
CASSGTFEAFF
TGTGCCAGCAGCGGGACATTTGAAGCTTTCTTT
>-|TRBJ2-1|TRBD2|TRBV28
CASSLTGASGISYNEQFF
TGTGCCAGCAGTTTAACTGGGGCTAGCGGGATCTCCTACAATGAGCAGTTCTTC
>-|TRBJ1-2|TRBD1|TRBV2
CASSGTGEGNYGYTF
TGTGCCAGCAGCGGGACAGGGGAGGGAAACTATGGCTACACCTTC
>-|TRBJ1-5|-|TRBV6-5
CASSYPSIQHF
TGTGCCAGCAGTTATCCGTCCATCCAGCATTTT
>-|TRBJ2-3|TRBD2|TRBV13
CASSHPPGTSGTDTQYF
TGTGCCAGCAGCCACCCCCCCGGGACTAGCGGCACAGATACGCAGTATTTT
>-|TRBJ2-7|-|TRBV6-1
CASSETLRAAWMGEQYF
TGTGCCAGCAGTGAGACTTTACGGGCAGCTTGGATGGGTGAGCAGTACTTC
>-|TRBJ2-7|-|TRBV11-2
CASSLTDSSSYEQYF
TGTGCCAGCAGCTTAACGGATTCAAGCTCCTACGAGCAGTACTTC
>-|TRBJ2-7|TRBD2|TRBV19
CASSGTRAGGREQYF
TGTGCCAGTAGTGGGACTAGGGCGGGGGGCCGCGAGCAGTACTTC
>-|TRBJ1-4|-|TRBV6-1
CASTAGRLQNEKLFF
TGTGCCAGCACGGCAGGGCGGTTGCAAAATGAAAAACTGTTTTTT
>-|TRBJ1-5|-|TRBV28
CASSSIGGGNQPQHF
TGTGCCAGCAGTTCCATAGGCGGGGGTAATCAGCCCCAGCATTTT
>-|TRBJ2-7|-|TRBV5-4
CASSLGTPNTYEQYF
TGTGCCAGCAGCCTCGGGACTCCTAACACTTACGAGCAGTACTTC
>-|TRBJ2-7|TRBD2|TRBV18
CASSPSAGGSYEQYF
TGTGCCAGCTCACCTTCAGCGGGAGGGTCCTACGAGCAGTACTTC
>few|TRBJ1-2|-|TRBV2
CASSQGYGYTF
TGTGCCAGCAGTCAGGGCTATGGCTACACCTTC
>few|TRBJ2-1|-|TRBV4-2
CASSQEFRGEQFF
TGTGCCAGCAGCCAAGAATTTCGTGGTGAGCAGTTCTTC
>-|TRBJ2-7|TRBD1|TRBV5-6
CASSWGQGSYEQYF
TGTGCCAGCAGCTGGGGACAGGGATCCTACGAGCAGTACTTC
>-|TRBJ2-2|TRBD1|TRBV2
CASRLGTGNTGELFF
TGTGCCAGCAGACTGGGGACAGGTAACACCGGGGAGCTGTTTTTT
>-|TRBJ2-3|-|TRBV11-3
CASSSPGTTDTQYF
TGTGCCAGCAGCTCACCAGGAACCACAGATACGCAGTATTTT
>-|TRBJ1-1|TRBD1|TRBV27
CASSPMQGVGETEAFF
TGTGCCAGCAGTCCAATGCAGGGGGTCGGTGAAACTGAAGCTTTCTTT
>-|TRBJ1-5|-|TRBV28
CASSLFGRAQPQHF
TGTGCCAGCAGTTTATTCGGGCGGGCGCAGCCCCAGCATTTT
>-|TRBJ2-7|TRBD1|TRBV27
CASSFSAGQDNLSSYEQYF
TGTGCCAGCAGTTTTAGTGCGGGACAGGATAATCTAAGCTCCTACGAGCAGTACTTC
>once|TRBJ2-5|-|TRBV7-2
CASSRGDQETQYF
TGTGCCAGCAGCAGGGGGGATCAAGAGACCCAGTACTTC
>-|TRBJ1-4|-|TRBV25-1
CASSEYEKLFF
TGTGCCAGCAGTGAATACGAAAAACTGTTTTTT
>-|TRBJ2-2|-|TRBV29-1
CSVRSGTRTGELFF
TGCAGCGTTCGGTCCGGGACAAGAACCGGGGAGCTGTTTTTT
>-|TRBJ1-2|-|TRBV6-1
CASSAAGGANYGYTF
TGTGCCAGCAGTGCGGCAGGAGGGGCTAACTATGGCTACACCTTC
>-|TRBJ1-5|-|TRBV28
CASSFSRGWNQPQHF
TGTGCCAGCAGTTTTTCACGAGGGTGGAATCAGCCCCAGCATTTT
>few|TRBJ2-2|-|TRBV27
CASSLSGNTGELFF
TGTGCCAGCAGTCTGAGCGGAAACACCGGGGAGCTGTTTTTT
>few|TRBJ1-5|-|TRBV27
CASAIDPRGQPQHF
TGTGCCAGCGCCATAGACCCCCGGGGACAGCCCCAGCATTTT